This TCR beta chain was profiled in a study of cytomegalovirus exposure and HLA in healthy donors. Primers: 60 Vbeta forward and 13 Jbeta reverse. The method was immunoSEQ multiplex PCR; TCRdb's version includes in-frame clones alone and lacks a portion of them. Here the sample spans around 90,000 clones, roughly 63% being singletons. The V gene lost 4 bases and the J gene lost 4 bases, with 17 bases spanning the gap. The V gene's germline CDR1 is SGHRS and CDR2 YFSETQ. This CDR3 spans 15 amino acids. All the people who gave samples were healthy bone marrow donors. The sequence was collected from a boy under 18 in good health and CMV-seropositive. Sequenced: PBMCs. The chain carries TRBV5-1 and TRBJ1-1, with D possibly being TRBD1 (6 bases). The CDR3 DNA follows: TGCGCCAGCAGCATAGAAAACAGGGTCGGCACTGAAGCTTTCTTT. Its translation: CASSIENRVGTEAFF.